The 4 T cell receptor beta chains in this list originate from one sample, sequenced in a study of blood T cell repertoires in COVID-19. TCRdb keeps only in-frame clones here, not all; method: immunoSEQ multiplex PCR. Here the sample spans around 700,000 clones, about 87% being singletons. Input material: peripheral blood. The origin of the receptors is a woman between 18 and 29 years old with acute or convalescent COVID-19.

This chain connects TRBV12-5 to TRBJ1-5; 7 nucleotides match TRBD1. CDR1 LGHNT and CDR2 FRNRAP come from the germline V gene. V shed 5 bases, J shed 2 bases, and the junction held 3 bases outside the gene matches. This CDR3 is 14 amino acids long. The CDR3 DNA reads TGTGCTAGTGGTCGCGACAGGGGCAATCAGCCCCAGCATTTT. Residues: CASGRDRGNQPQHF.

This chain connects TRBV5-1 to TRBJ1-2; 8 nucleotides align to TRBD1. In germline, CDR1 is SGHRS, CDR2 YFSETQ. CDR3 length: 15 residues. The ends lost 0 bases at V and 7 bases at J; junction bases unmatched: 8. CDR3 region: CASSLAGDRTAGYTF. CDR3 in DNA: TGCGCCAGCAGCTTGGCCGGGGACAGGACGGCTGGCTACACCTTC.

For this clone: This sample also contains other DNA sequences that code for the same CDR3. The rearrangement links TRBV30 to TRBJ2-3, with TRBD2 as a possible D gene (6 bases). V dropped 0 bases and J dropped 6 bases, with 7 bases sitting between them. This CDR3 spans 12 amino acids. Germline V lookup: CDR1 GTSNPN, CDR2 SVGIG (reference sequence). The CDR3 nucleotides are TGTGCCTGGAGTGTACGGGGGGATACGCAGTATTTT. It is translated as CAWSVRGDTQYF.

V gene TRBV7-2 combines with J gene TRBJ1-6; the D gene is possibly TRBD1 (5 bases). The CDR3 runs to 16 residues. From germline, CDR1 is SGHTA and CDR2 FQGNSA. V lost 10 bases to trimming and J lost 10 bases, with 26 bases between them. CDR3: CATRMPGLRLGSPLHF. The CDR3 DNA reads as TGTGCCACCCGAATGCCGGGACTCAGGCTGGGGTCACCCCTCCACTTT.